The source of this T cell receptor beta chain is a study of blood T cell repertoires in COVID-19. The CDR3 consists of 14 residues. Per the germline V gene, CDR1 is LGHDT and CDR2 is YNNKEL (reference sequence). V lost 3 bases to trimming and J lost 12 bases, with 17 bases between them. Assignments of participants to cohorts depended upon their own reported clinical history. Symptom resolution, clearance, or two negative PCRs marked the recovered donors of Cohort 3. Profiling relied on immunoSEQ multiplex PCR, and the TCRdb table lists in-frame clones only, not all of them. The sample lists 300,000 to 400,000 clones; 70% to 90% were seen once.

V usage is TRBV3-1 (or the pseudogene TRBV3-2) and J usage is TRBJ1-4, with D perhaps TRBD1 (5 bases). The specimen was PBMCs or T cells enriched from blood (not recorded which). This TCR was sampled from a woman aged 18 to 35 who had recovered from COVID-19. CDR3 coding DNA: TGTGCCAGCAGCCAGCTAAGCCAGGGTTGGGAACTGTTTTTT. It translates to CASSQLSQGWELFF.